The present T cell receptor beta chain was sequenced within a study of Ad26.COV2.S vaccination and SARS-CoV-2 variants. The CDR3 is made up of 15 amino acids. Germline CDR1 SGHVS, CDR2 FQNEAQ. V dropped 3 bases and J dropped 4; count of bases not matched to a gene: 7. Treatment indicated: around 19 received Ad26.COV2.S at low or high dose, single or two shots; about 5 received placebo; per-sample allocation not given. Material that was analyzed had been drawn on day 63 after the first vaccine or placebo injection. Assay used: immunoSEQ multiplex PCR; TCRdb lists only in-frame clones, some missing. The sample has fewer than 400,000 clones; 85% to 90% are singletons.

The material sequenced was peripheral blood, taken in a trial of Ad26.COV2.S vaccine versus placebo. This sequence was found in a person aged 18-65 years who received the Ad26.COV2.S COVID-19 vaccine or a placebo. V is TRBV7-8 and J is TRBJ1-2; 8 bases map to TRBD1. CDR3 coding DNA: TGTGCCAGCAGCTTCAGCTATGGACAGGGCTATGGCTACACCTTC. This gives the protein CASSFSYGQGYGYTF.